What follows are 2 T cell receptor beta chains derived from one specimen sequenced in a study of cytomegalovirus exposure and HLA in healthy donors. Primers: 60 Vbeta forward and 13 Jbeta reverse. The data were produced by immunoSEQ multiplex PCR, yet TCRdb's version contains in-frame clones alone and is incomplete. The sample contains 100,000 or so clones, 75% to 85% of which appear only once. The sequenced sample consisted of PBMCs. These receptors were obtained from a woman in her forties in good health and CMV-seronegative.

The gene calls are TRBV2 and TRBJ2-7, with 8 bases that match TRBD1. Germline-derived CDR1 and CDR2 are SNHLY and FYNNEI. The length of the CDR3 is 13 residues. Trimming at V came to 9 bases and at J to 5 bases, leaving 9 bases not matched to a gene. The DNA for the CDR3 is TGTGCCAGAAGTTCAGGGGGCGTGAACGAGCAGTACTTC. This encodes CARSSGGVNEQYF.

As DNA, the CDR3 is TGTGCCAGCAGTGAATTAGGGACAGGGGGCAACGAGCAGTACTTC. Protein: CASSELGTGGNEQYF. V gene TRBV2 combines with J gene TRBJ2-7; 12 nucleotides match TRBD1. The germline V gene encodes CDR1 SNHLY and CDR2 FYNNEI. The CDR3 consists of 15 residues. V gave up 2 bases and J gave up 5 bases; unmatched junction bases: 4.